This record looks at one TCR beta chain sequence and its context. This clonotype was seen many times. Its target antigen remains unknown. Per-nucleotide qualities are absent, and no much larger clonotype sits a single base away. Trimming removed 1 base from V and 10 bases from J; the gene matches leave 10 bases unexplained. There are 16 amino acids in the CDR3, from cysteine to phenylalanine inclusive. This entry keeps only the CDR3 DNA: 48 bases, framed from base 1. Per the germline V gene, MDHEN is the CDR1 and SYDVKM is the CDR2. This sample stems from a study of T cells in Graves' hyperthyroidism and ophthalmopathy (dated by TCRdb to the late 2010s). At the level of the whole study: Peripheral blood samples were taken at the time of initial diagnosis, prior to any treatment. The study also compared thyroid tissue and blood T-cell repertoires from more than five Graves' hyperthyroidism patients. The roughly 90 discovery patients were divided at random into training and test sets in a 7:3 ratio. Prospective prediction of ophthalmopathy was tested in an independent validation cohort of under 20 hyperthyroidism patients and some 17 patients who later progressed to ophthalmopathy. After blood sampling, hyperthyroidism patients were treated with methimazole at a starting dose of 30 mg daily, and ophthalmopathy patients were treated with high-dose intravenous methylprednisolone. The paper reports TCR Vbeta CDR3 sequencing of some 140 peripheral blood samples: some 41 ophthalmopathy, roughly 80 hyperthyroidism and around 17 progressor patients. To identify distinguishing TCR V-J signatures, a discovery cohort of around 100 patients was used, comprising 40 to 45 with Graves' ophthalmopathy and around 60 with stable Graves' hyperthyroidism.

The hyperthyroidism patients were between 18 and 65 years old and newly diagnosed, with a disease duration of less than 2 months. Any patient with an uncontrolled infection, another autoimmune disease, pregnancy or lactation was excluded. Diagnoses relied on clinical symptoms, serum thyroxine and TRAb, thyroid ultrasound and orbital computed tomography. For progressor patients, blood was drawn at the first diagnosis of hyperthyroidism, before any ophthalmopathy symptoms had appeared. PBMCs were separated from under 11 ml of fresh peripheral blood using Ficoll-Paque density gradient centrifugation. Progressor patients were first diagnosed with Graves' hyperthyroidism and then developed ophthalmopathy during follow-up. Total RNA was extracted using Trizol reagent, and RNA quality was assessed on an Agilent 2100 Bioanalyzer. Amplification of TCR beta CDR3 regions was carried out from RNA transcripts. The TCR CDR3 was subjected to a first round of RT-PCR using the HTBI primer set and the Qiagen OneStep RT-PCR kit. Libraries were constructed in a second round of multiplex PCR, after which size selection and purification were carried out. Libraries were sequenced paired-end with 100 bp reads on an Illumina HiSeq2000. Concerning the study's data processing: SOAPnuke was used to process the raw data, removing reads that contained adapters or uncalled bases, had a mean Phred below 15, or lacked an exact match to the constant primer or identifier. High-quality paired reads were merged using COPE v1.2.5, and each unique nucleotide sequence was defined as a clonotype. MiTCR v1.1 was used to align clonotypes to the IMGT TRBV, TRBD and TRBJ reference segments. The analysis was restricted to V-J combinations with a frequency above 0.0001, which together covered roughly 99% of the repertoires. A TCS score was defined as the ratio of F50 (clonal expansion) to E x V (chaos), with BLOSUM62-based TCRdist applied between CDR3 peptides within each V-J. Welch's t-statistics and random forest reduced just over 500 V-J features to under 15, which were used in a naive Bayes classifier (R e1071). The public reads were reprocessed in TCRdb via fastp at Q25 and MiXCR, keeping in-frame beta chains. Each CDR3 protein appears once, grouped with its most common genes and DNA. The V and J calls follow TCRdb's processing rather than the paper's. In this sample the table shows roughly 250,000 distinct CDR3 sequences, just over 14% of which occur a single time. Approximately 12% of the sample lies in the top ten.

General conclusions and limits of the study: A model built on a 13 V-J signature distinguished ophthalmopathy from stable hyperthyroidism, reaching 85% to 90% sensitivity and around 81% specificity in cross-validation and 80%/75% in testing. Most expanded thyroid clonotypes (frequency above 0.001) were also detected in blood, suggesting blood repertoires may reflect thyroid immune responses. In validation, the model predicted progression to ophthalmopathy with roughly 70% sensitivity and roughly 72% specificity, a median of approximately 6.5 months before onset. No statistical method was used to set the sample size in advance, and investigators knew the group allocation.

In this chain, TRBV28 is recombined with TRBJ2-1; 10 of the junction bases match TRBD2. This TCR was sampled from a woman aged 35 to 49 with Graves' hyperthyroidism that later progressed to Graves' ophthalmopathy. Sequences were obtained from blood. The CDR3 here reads CASSLFTSGIRGEQFF. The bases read TGTGCCAGCAGTTTATTCACTAGCGGGATCCGGGGGGAGCAGTTCTTC.